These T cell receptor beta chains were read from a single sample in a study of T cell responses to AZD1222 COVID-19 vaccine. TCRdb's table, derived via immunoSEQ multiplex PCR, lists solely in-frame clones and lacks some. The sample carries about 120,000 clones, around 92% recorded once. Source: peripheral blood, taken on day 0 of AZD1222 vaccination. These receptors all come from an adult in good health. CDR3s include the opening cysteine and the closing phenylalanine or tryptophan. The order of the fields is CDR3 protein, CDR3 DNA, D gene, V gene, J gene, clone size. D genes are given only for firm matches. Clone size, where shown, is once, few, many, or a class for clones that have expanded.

CDR3: CASSPRGSTNEKLFF
DNA: TGTGCCAGCAGTCCCCGAGGTTCAACTAATGAAAAACTGTTTTTT
D: .
V: TRBV6-5
J: TRBJ1-4
size: .

CDR3: CASSLGKAQGRSDTQYF
DNA: TGCGCCAGCAGCCTCGGGAAGGCTCAGGGAAGGTCAGATACGCAGTATTTT
D: .
V: TRBV4-3
J: TRBJ2-3
size: .

CDR3: CASSSRTGLSYEQYF
DNA: TGCGCCAGCAGCTCGCGGACAGGTCTCTCCTACGAGCAGTACTTC
D: TRBD1
V: TRBV5-1
J: TRBJ2-7
size: .

CDR3: CASSQEKFASYEQYF
DNA: TGTGCCAGCAGCCAAGAGAAGTTTGCCTCCTACGAGCAGTACTTC
D: .
V: TRBV3-1/TRBV3-2
J: TRBJ2-7
size: .

CDR3: CASSPSPSANEQFF
DNA: TGTGCCAGCAGCCCGAGTCCTAGCGCCAATGAGCAGTTCTTC
D: .
V: TRBV6-4
J: TRBJ2-1
size: .

CDR3: CASSYTGSSGNTIYF
DNA: TGTGCCAGCAGTTACACAGGGAGCTCTGGAAACACCATATATTTT
D: .
V: TRBV6-5
J: TRBJ1-3
size: .

CDR3: CASSLRQGGVYGYTF
DNA: TGTGCCAGCAGTTTGCGACAGGGGGGGGTCTATGGCTACACCTTC
D: TRBD1
V: TRBV28
J: TRBJ1-2
size: .

CDR3: CASSQVSGGGGNTIYF
DNA: TGTGCCAGCAGCCAAGTTTCGGGGGGAGGAGGAAACACCATATATTTT
D: .
V: TRBV3-1/TRBV3-2
J: TRBJ1-3
size: .

CDR3: CASSLGQTFNYGYTF
DNA: TGCGCCAGCAGCCTAGGACAGACGTTTAACTATGGCTACACCTTC
D: .
V: TRBV5-1
J: TRBJ1-2
size: .

CDR3: CASSDGTTDTQYF
DNA: TGTGCCAGCAGTGATGGGACCACAGATACGCAGTATTTT
D: .
V: TRBV6-1
J: TRBJ2-3
size: .

CDR3: CASSLRAQGGLFF
DNA: TGCGCCAGCAGCTTGAGGGCACAGGGGGGTCTGTTCTTC
D: TRBD1
V: TRBV5-1
J: TRBJ2-1
size: .

CDR3: CASTRTDGNTEAFF
DNA: TGTGCCAGCACTCGGACGGACGGGAACACTGAAGCTTTCTTT
D: .
V: TRBV9
J: TRBJ1-1
size: .

CDR3: CAWSLANQETQYF
DNA: TGTGCCTGGTCCTTAGCGAACCAAGAGACCCAGTACTTC
D: .
V: TRBV30
J: TRBJ2-5
size: .

CDR3: CASGLRTGELFF
DNA: TGTGCTAGTGGCCTTCGAACTGGGGAGCTGTTTTTT
D: .
V: TRBV12-5
J: TRBJ2-2
size: .

CDR3: CASSFHSGREYNEQFF
DNA: TGTGCCAGCAGCTTTCATAGCGGGAGAGAGTACAATGAGCAGTTCTTC
D: TRBD2
V: TRBV7-2
J: TRBJ2-1
size: .

CDR3: CASSLRGGEVPDTQYF
DNA: TGTGCCAGCAGCTTACGGGGGGGAGAAGTTCCAGATACGCAGTATTTT
D: TRBD2
V: TRBV11-2
J: TRBJ2-3
size: .

CDR3: CASSKPIGGSEQYF
DNA: TGTGCCAGCAGCAAACCAATAGGGGGCTCCGAGCAGTACTTC
D: TRBD1
V: TRBV11-3
J: TRBJ2-7
size: .

CDR3: CASSLSGLIYNEQFF
DNA: TGCGCCAGCAGCTTGTCGGGACTAATCTACAATGAGCAGTTCTTC
D: TRBD2
V: TRBV5-1
J: TRBJ2-1
size: .

CDR3: CASRWGGAEAFF
DNA: TGTGCCAGTAGATGGGGGGGTGCTGAAGCTTTCTTT
D: .
V: TRBV19
J: TRBJ1-1
size: .

CDR3: CAIKRSGSIDEQYF
DNA: TGTGCCATCAAACGAAGCGGGAGTATCGACGAGCAGTACTTC
D: TRBD2
V: TRBV10-3
J: TRBJ2-7
size: .

CDR3: CATWAGHEQYF
DNA: TGTGCCACCTGGGCGGGGCACGAGCAGTACTTC
D: .
V: TRBV19
J: TRBJ2-7
size: once

CDR3: CASSRTYGQPQHF
DNA: TGTGCCAGCAGTCGGACATACGGTCAGCCCCAGCATTTT
D: .
V: TRBV6-5
J: TRBJ1-5
size: .

CDR3: CASSQEDRTMSSGNTIYF
DNA: TGTGCCAGCAGCCAAGAGGACCGAACGATGTCCTCTGGAAACACCATATATTTT
D: .
V: TRBV14
J: TRBJ1-3
size: .

CDR3: CASSTSERESDEQFF
DNA: TGTGCCAGCAGCACCTCCGAGCGGGAGTCTGATGAGCAGTTCTTC
D: TRBD2
V: TRBV11-2
J: TRBJ2-1
size: .

CDR3: CASRDRLAGELTDTQYF
DNA: TGTGCCAGCAGGGATAGACTAGCGGGAGAATTAACAGATACGCAGTATTTT
D: TRBD2
V: TRBV28
J: TRBJ2-3
size: once

CDR3: CAWSLAGDTGELFF
DNA: TGTGCCTGGAGCCTAGCGGGGGACACCGGGGAGCTGTTTTTT
D: TRBD2
V: TRBV30
J: TRBJ2-2
size: .

CDR3: CASTTGPGNTIYF
DNA: TGTGCCAGTACTACGGGACCCGGAAACACCATATATTTT
D: .
V: TRBV19
J: TRBJ1-3
size: .

CDR3: CASSITGISSNEQFF
DNA: TGTGCCAGTAGTATCACAGGGATTAGTAGCAATGAGCAGTTCTTC
D: .
V: TRBV19
J: TRBJ2-1
size: .

CDR3: CATSRQSTERAPDTQYF
DNA: TGTGCCACCAGCAGACAATCGACAGAACGTGCTCCAGATACGCAGTATTTT
D: .
V: TRBV15
J: TRBJ2-3
size: .

CDR3: CASSRQVDEKLFF
DNA: TGTGCCAGCAGCCGACAGGTCGATGAAAAACTGTTTTTT
D: .
V: TRBV27
J: TRBJ1-4
size: .

CDR3: CAWSEGARVVGYTF
DNA: TGTGCCTGGAGTGAAGGGGCGCGGGTAGTCGGCTACACCTTC
D: .
V: TRBV30
J: TRBJ1-2
size: .

CDR3: CASSIYQGINYGYTF
DNA: TGTGCCAGTAGTATCTATCAGGGTATCAACTATGGCTACACCTTC
D: .
V: TRBV19
J: TRBJ1-2
size: .

CDR3: CASSLTSGSYEQYF
DNA: TGTGCCAGCAGCTTAACGAGCGGCAGCTACGAGCAGTACTTC
D: .
V: TRBV7-3
J: TRBJ2-7
size: .

CDR3: CASSVFTNQGDEQFF
DNA: TGTGCCAGCAGCGTATTCACGAATCAGGGGGATGAGCAGTTCTTC
D: TRBD1
V: TRBV9
J: TRBJ2-1
size: .

CDR3: CASSGTSGSNEQFF
DNA: TGTGCCAGCAGTGGGACTAGCGGGAGCAATGAGCAGTTCTTC
D: TRBD2
V: TRBV6-4
J: TRBJ2-1
size: .

CDR3: CAWSYPGANTEAFF
DNA: TGTGCCTGGAGTTACCCCGGGGCGAACACTGAAGCTTTCTTT
D: .
V: TRBV30
J: TRBJ1-1
size: .

CDR3: CASSLASAGLAKNIQYF
DNA: TGTGCCAGCAGCTTAGCGTCCGCGGGCCTAGCCAAAAACATTCAGTACTTC
D: .
V: TRBV5-4
J: TRBJ2-4
size: .

CDR3: CASSYSGRENQPQHF
DNA: TGTGCCAGCAGTTACTCTGGCAGGGAGAATCAGCCCCAGCATTTT
D: .
V: TRBV6-2/TRBV6-3
J: TRBJ1-5
size: .

CDR3: CASSGQGSYEQYF
DNA: TGTGCCAGCTCAGGGCAGGGCTCCTACGAGCAGTACTTC
D: .
V: TRBV18
J: TRBJ2-7
size: .

CDR3: CAWSVSGQYIRNTEAFF
DNA: TGTGCCTGGAGTGTAAGTGGCCAGTACATTAGGAACACTGAAGCTTTCTTT
D: .
V: TRBV30
J: TRBJ1-1
size: .

CDR3: CASSILWGSYNEQFF
DNA: TGTGCCAGTAGTATACTCTGGGGCTCCTACAATGAGCAGTTCTTC
D: .
V: TRBV19
J: TRBJ2-1
size: .

CDR3: CASSSIFEGDYNEQFF
DNA: TGTGCCAGCAGTTCCATTTTTGAGGGCGATTACAATGAGCAGTTCTTC
D: .
V: TRBV28
J: TRBJ2-1
size: .

CDR3: CASSYTGTSGSHEQYF
DNA: TGTGCCAGCAGTTATACCGGGACTAGCGGGAGCCACGAGCAGTACTTC
D: TRBD2
V: TRBV6-5
J: TRBJ2-7
size: once

CDR3: CASSFVPGQNTEAFF
DNA: TGTGCCAGCAGCTTCGTCCCGGGACAGAACACTGAAGCTTTCTTT
D: .
V: TRBV7-2
J: TRBJ1-1
size: .

CDR3: CARSCQRDTSNSPLHF
DNA: TGTGCCAGAAGCTGCCAACGGGACACCTCTAATTCACCCCTCCACTTT
D: .
V: TRBV5-3
J: TRBJ1-6
size: .

CDR3: CATRKRSDSPLHF
DNA: TGTGCCACCAGGAAGAGGAGTGATTCACCCCTCCACTTT
D: .
V: TRBV15
J: TRBJ1-6
size: .

CDR3: CASSFGVGSYEQYF
DNA: TGTGCCAGCAGCTTTGGGGTCGGTTCCTACGAGCAGTACTTC
D: .
V: TRBV7-9
J: TRBJ2-7
size: .

CDR3: CSVESNQETQYF
DNA: TGCAGCGTTGAGTCCAACCAAGAGACCCAGTACTTC
D: .
V: TRBV29-1
J: TRBJ2-5
size: once

CDR3: CASSSGPTGSYGYTF
DNA: TGTGCCAGCAGCTCCGGCCCAACAGGGAGCTATGGCTACACCTTC
D: .
V: TRBV9
J: TRBJ1-2
size: .

CDR3: CASSPGAQETQYF
DNA: TGTGCCAGCTCACCCGGGGCCCAAGAGACCCAGTACTTC
D: .
V: TRBV18
J: TRBJ2-5
size: .

CDR3: CASSSNINQPQHF
DNA: TGTGCCAGCAGTTCCAATATCAATCAGCCCCAGCATTTT
D: .
V: TRBV6-5
J: TRBJ1-5
size: .

CDR3: CATGRADTQYF
DNA: TGTGCCACTGGGAGGGCGGATACGCAGTATTTT
D: TRBD2
V: TRBV6-5
J: TRBJ2-3
size: .

CDR3: CASKTAFPYSNQPQHF
DNA: TGTGCCAGTAAGACAGCCTTTCCCTATAGCAATCAGCCCCAGCATTTT
D: .
V: TRBV28
J: TRBJ1-5
size: .

CDR3: CASSTGRSGTGRTDTQYF
DNA: TGCGCCAGCAGCACGGGGCGGTCCGGGACAGGTCGAACAGATACGCAGTATTTT
D: TRBD1
V: TRBV5-1
J: TRBJ2-3
size: once

CDR3: CASGLPISPQGLAGVAGELFF
DNA: TGTGCTAGTGGTTTGCCGATATCCCCACAGGGACTAGCGGGAGTTGCCGGGGAGCTGTTTTTT
D: TRBD2
V: TRBV12-5
J: TRBJ2-2
size: .

CDR3: CASSFLRQGVGSKNIQYF
DNA: TGTGCCAGCAGCTTCCTTCGACAGGGCGTTGGGTCCAAAAACATTCAGTACTTC
D: TRBD1
V: TRBV7-2
J: TRBJ2-4
size: few